This TCR beta chain was obtained from a study of blood T cell repertoires in COVID-19. Overall study: From the United States, Italy and Spain came samples of acute and convalescent COVID-19.

Produced via immunoSEQ multiplex PCR; TCRdb's table is partial and in-frame only. The profile covers roughly 100,000 clones, with approximately 90% appearing a single time and roughly 5.2% taken by the ten largest. V shed 2 bases, J shed 7 bases, and the junction held 7 bases outside the gene matches. The CDR3 sequence is 15 residues long. Germline values: CDR1 MGHDK, CDR2 SYGVNS. Patients of the Seattle cohort, enrolled during active infection, were followed longitudinally. The chain has TRBV25-1 and TRBJ2-1; TRBD2 matches at 8 bases. The receptor's source is a woman aged 45-59 years with COVID-19, enrolled during active disease. Sequenced input: peripheral blood. CDR3 nucleotides: TGTGCCAGCAGTGAAGGAACGGGGGGGCCAAATGAGCAGTTCTTC. Protein: CASSEGTGGPNEQFF.